A single sample is the source of the 23 T cell receptor beta chains below, sequenced in a study of blood T cell repertoires in COVID-19. Only in-frame clones appear in the TCRdb table, and some are missing; sequencing was by immunoSEQ multiplex PCR. Here the sample spans approximately 100,000 clones, less than 85% being singletons. Sample: peripheral blood. The receptors stem from a woman aged 60-70 years with acute or convalescent COVID-19.

The chain couples TRBV6-5 to TRBJ2-2; 7 positions agree with TRBD2. Germline lookup yields CDR1 MNHEY and CDR2 SVGAGI. The CDR3 runs 14 residues. V lost 0 bases and J lost 6; bases outside the gene matches: 1. Written as DNA, the CDR3 is TGTGCCAGCAGTTACTCGGGGGGGGCCGGGGAGCTGTTTTTT. Protein product: CASSYSGGAGELFF.

The chain uses TRBV7-3 and TRBJ1-1, with TRBD1 matching over 7 bases. Looked up from germline, CDR1 is SGHTA and CDR2 is FQGTGA. This CDR3 is built from 15 residues. The ends lost 1 base at V and 6 bases at J; junction bases unmatched: 8. Here the CDR3 DNA reads TGTGCCAGCAGCTTAAATGGTTTAGGGGGCGCTGAAGCTTTCTTT. This codes for CASSLNGLGGAEAFF. The full variable domain, with the rest looked up from reference TRBV7-3 and TRBJ1-1, is GAGVSQTPSNKVTEKGKYVELRCDPISGHTALYWYRQSLGQGPEFLIYFQGTGAADDSGLPNDRFFAVRPEGSVSTLKIQRTERGDSAVYLCASSLNGLGGAEAFFGQGTRLTVV.

The chain recombines TRBV5-1 with TRBJ1-1; 9 positions match TRBD1. V lost 4 bases and J lost 5; bases outside the gene matches: 6. This CDR3 region has 14 residues. Per germline, CDR1 SGHRS and CDR2 YFSETQ. The CDR3 loop reads CASSQMGQGTEAFF. DNA of the CDR3: TGCGCCAGCAGCCAAATGGGACAGGGAACTGAAGCTTTCTTT.

The chain uses TRBV9 and TRBJ1-6; weak D call: TRBD1 (6 bases). V lost 4 bases and J 11 bases, leaving 16 bases between the germline ends. The CDR3 covers 14 residues. Germline V gene data show CDR1 as SGDLS and CDR2 as YYNGEE. The CDR3 DNA follows: TGTGCCAGCAGCCCCCGGACAGATAGAGCACCCCTCCACTTT. Translating gives CASSPRTDRAPLHF.

Points on this clone: One junction end does not reproduce the germline sequence, and a read error may be involved. The J gene is TRBJ1-2, the V gene TRBV20-1; D is possibly TRBD1 (5 bases). The CDR3 spans 10 residues. The germline V gene encodes CDR1 DFQATT and CDR2 SNEGSKA (reference sequence). CDR3 loop: CSARRDYHLF. The CDR3 DNA reads TGCAGTGCTAGAAGGGACTACCATCTCTTC.

The chain carries TRBV28 and TRBJ2-7, with TRBD1 identical over 7 bases. CDR1 is MDHEN and CDR2 is SYDVKM in the germline V gene. The V and J ends lost 2 bases and 2 bases, in that order; junction bases with no gene match: 6. This CDR3 comprises 15 residues. The CDR3 is CASSLPRDSTYEQYF. Here the CDR3 DNA reads TGTGCCAGCAGTTTACCCCGGGACAGTACCTACGAGCAGTACTTC.

This sequence joins TRBV6-5 and TRBJ1-2, with 10 bases lining up with TRBD1. The germline V gene encodes CDR1 MNHEY and CDR2 SVGAGI. CDR3 size: 13 residues. V was clipped by 6 bases and J by 2 bases; unmatched bases: 0. In DNA, the CDR3 is TGTGCCAGCAGGGGACAGGGGAACTATGGCTACACCTTC. Protein: CASRGQGNYGYTF.

The V call is TRBV7-8, the J call TRBJ2-2, with a weak D call TRBD2 (6 bases). CDR3 length: 16 residues. Germline values: CDR1 SGHVS, CDR2 FQNEAQ. Deletions cut 5 bases from V and 0 bases from J, with 13 bases between. The CDR3 region has the DNA TGTGCCAGCAGCCCAGGGACTTCGGCGAACACCGGGGAGCTGTTTTTT. Protein sequence: CASSPGTSANTGELFF.

This rearrangement joins TRBV19 to TRBJ2-1; D is ambiguous. From germline, CDR1 is LNHDA and CDR2 SQIVND (reference sequence). The CDR3 is 13 amino acids. Trimming shortened V by 4 bases and J by 5 bases, and 9 bases separated the two germline ends. This CDR3 is CASSSPENNEQFF. Written as DNA, the CDR3 is TGTGCCAGTAGTAGCCCCGAGAACAATGAGCAGTTCTTC. The full variable domain, its missing parts supplied by reference TRBV19 and TRBJ2-1, is DGGITQSPKYLFRKEGQNVTLSCEQNLNHDAMYWYRQDPGQGLRLIYYSQIVNDFQKGDIAEGYSVSREKKESFPLTVTSAQKNPTAFYLCASSSPENNEQFFGPGTRLTVL.

This chain connects TRBV3-1 (or the pseudogene TRBV3-2) to TRBJ2-7, with D maybe TRBD2 (6 bases). Trimming took 3 bases from V and 3 from J, leaving 9 bases between them. Germline V gives CDR1 LGHDT, CDR2 YNNKEL (reference sequence). This CDR3 spans 13 amino acids. Here the CDR3 reads CASSHRRDYEQYF. As DNA, the CDR3 is TGTGCCAGCAGCCACCGGAGGGACTACGAGCAGTACTTC.

The chain employs TRBV7-9 and TRBJ2-1; TRBD2 matches at 13 bases. The CDR3 is made up of 16 amino acids. The J segment lost 7 bases and the V segment lost 5 bases, leaving 8 bases of the junction unmatched. Germline CDR1 and CDR2: SEHNR and FQNEAQ (reference sequence). The CDR3 sequence: CASSNPGLAGRNEQFF. CDR3 DNA sequence: TGTGCCAGCAGCAACCCGGGACTAGCGGGAAGGAATGAGCAGTTCTTC.

The CDR3 nucleotides are TGTGCCAGCGAGCCCCTAGGGGGCTTAACTGAAGCTTTCTTT. This translates into CASEPLGGLTEAFF. This chain joins TRBV2 and TRBJ1-1, with 7 bases matching TRBD1. With V trimmed by 8 bases and J by 5 bases, 11 bases remained unmatched. The CDR3 is made up of 14 amino acids. CDR1 and CDR2 from the germline V gene are SNHLY and FYNNEI.

The genes are TRBV6-5 and TRBJ1-6; D possibly corresponds to TRBD1 (5 bases). V dropped 5 bases and J dropped 7 bases, with 9 bases sitting between them. This CDR3 region has 13 residues. Germline V gene sequence: CDR1 MNHEY, CDR2 SVGAGI. The CDR3: CASSRQRNSPLHF. DNA for the CDR3: TGTGCCAGCAGTCGACAGAGGAATTCACCCCTCCACTTT.

This clone has just a few counts. Germline and junction disagree at one end, which may indicate a read error. This chain links TRBV7-7 with TRBJ1-3; D possibly corresponds to TRBD1 (5 bases). The CDR3 has 15 amino acids. Germline CDR1 and CDR2: SSHAT and FNYEAQ (reference sequence). CDR3 residues: CASSLLWGAGNTIYF. The CDR3 bases are TGTGCTAGCAGCTTATTGTGGGGCGCTGGAAACACCATATATTTT.

The CDR3 region is CASSPTGEDTEAFF. Here the CDR3 DNA reads TGTGCCAGCTCACCAACGGGGGAGGACACTGAAGCTTTCTTT. V gene TRBV18 combines with J gene TRBJ1-1; a possible D gene is TRBD1 (5 bases). This CDR3 comprises 14 residues. V was shortened by 2 bases and J by 3 bases, with 10 bases between the two germline ends. Germline CDR1 and CDR2: KGHSH and LQKENI.

Ten or more counts support this clone. The chain is built from TRBV19 and TRBJ1-2; D gene uncertain. Germline V gives CDR1 LNHDA, CDR2 SQIVND (reference sequence). CDR3 length equals 10 residues. The V and J ends lost 11 bases and 4 bases respectively, with 8 bases between them. The CDR3 region has the DNA TGTGCCGCGGAGGGCTATGGCTACACCTTC. Protein product: CAAEGYGYTF.

The V gene is TRBV5-4, the J gene TRBJ2-7, with D possibly being TRBD1 (6 bases). V lost 0 bases and J lost 4, with 17 bases in between. Germline CDR1 SGHNT, CDR2 YYREEE (reference sequence). The CDR3 has 16 residues. The CDR3: CASSLGQVGGEYEQYF. The CDR3 DNA follows: TGTGCCAGCAGCTTGGGGCAGGTAGGGGGTGAATACGAGCAGTACTTC.

The V call is TRBV4-2, the J call TRBJ2-5, with D maybe TRBD2 (5 bases). This CDR3 is 14 amino acids long. V gave up 0 bases and J gave up 5 bases, with 10 bases separating them. Germline CDR1 and CDR2: LGHNA and YNFKEQ. CDR3 sequence reads: CASSQDWGVETQYF. The CDR3 bases are TGTGCCAGCAGCCAAGATTGGGGAGTCGAGACCCAGTACTTC.

V usage is TRBV15 and J usage is TRBJ2-7, with D tentatively TRBD1 (5 bases). The CDR3 runs 14 residues. V was cut by 5 bases and J by 4 bases, with 15 bases left in between. The germline V gene has CDR1 LNHNV and CDR2 YYDKDF (reference sequence). The CDR3 coding sequence is TGTGCCACCAGCTCGACCCGGACACAGTACGAGCAGTACTTC. This encodes CATSSTRTQYEQYF.

The rearrangement uses TRBV5-1 and TRBJ1-1; a possible D gene is TRBD1 (5 bases). V was clipped by 4 bases and J by 3 bases, with 16 bases between them. CDR1 SGHRS and CDR2 YFSETQ come from the germline V gene. The CDR3 is 15 amino acids. The CDR3 loop is CASSAGGIWDTEAFF. The CDR3 bases are TGCGCCAGCAGCGCCGGGGGAATATGGGACACTGAAGCTTTCTTT.

Here the CDR3 reads CASSESLASETQYF. DNA for the CDR3: TGTGCCAGCAGTGAAAGTCTAGCTAGCGAGACCCAGTACTTC. V gene TRBV2 combines with J gene TRBJ2-5, with D perhaps matching TRBD2 (5 bases). Germline V lookup: CDR1 SNHLY, CDR2 FYNNEI. The CDR3 has 14 amino acids. Trimming left V 2 bases short and J 5 bases short, with 12 bases between.

The rearrangement links TRBV6-5 to TRBJ2-3; 8 nucleotides agree with TRBD2. V was clipped by 6 bases and J by 6 bases; unmatched bases: 11. The CDR3 consists of 15 residues. Per germline, CDR1 MNHEY and CDR2 SVGAGI. CDR3 amino acids: CASRGSGLVADTQYF. In DNA form, the CDR3 reads TGTGCCAGCAGAGGCTCGGGACTAGTTGCGGATACGCAGTATTTT.

The chain links TRBV5-6 to TRBJ2-2; 8 bases align to TRBD2. Unmatched junction bases numbered 5, after V lost 1 base and J lost 0 bases. The germline V gene encodes CDR1 SGHDT and CDR2 YYEEEE. The CDR3 sequence is 17 residues long. As DNA, the CDR3 is TGTGCCAGCAGCTTGAAGGCGGGGGGCTCGAACACCGGGGAGCTGTTTTTT. Its translation is CASSLKAGGSNTGELFF.